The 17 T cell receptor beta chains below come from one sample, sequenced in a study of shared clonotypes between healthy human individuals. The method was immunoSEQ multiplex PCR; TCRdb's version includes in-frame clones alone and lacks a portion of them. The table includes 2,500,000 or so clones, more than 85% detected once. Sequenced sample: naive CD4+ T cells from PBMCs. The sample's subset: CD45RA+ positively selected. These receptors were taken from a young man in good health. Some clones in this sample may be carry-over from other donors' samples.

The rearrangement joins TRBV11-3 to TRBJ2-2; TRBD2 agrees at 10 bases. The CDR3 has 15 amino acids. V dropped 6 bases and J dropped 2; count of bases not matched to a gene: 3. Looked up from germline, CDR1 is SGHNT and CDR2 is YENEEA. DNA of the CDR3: TGTGCCAGCAGGCTAGCGGGAGTTAACACCGGGGAGCTGTTTTTT. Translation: CASRLAGVNTGELFF.

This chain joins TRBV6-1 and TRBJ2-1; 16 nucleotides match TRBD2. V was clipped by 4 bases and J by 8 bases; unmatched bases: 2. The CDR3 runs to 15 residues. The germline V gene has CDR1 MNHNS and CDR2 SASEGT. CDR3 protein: CASSGGLAGGYEQFF. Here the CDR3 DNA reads TGTGCCAGCAGTGGGGGACTAGCGGGAGGGTATGAGCAGTTCTTC.

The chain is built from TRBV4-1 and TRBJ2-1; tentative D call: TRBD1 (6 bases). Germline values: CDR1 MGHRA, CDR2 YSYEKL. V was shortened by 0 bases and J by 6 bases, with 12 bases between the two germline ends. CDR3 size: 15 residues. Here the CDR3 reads CASSQDRDTLNEQFF. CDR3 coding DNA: TGCGCCAGCAGCCAAGATCGGGACACCCTCAATGAGCAGTTCTTC.

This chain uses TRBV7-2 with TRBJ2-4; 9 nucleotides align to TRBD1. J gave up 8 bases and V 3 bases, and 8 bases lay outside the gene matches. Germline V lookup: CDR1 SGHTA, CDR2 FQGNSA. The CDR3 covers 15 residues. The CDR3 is CASSLDGTGLDIQYF. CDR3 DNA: TGTGCCAGCAGCTTGGACGGGACAGGGCTTGACATTCAGTACTTC. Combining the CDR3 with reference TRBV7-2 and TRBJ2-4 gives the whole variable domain GAGVSQSPSNKVTEKGKDVELRCDPISGHTALYWYRQSLGQGLEFLIYFQGNSAPDKSGLPSDRFSAERTGGSVSTLTIQRTQQEDSAVYLCASSLDGTGLDIQYFGAGTRLSVL.

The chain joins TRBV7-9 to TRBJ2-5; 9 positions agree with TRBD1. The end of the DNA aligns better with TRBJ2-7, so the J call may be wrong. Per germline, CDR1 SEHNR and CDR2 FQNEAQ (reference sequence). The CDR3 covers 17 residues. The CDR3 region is CASSSKADRGRAYEQYF. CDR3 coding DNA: TGTGCCAGCAGCTCAAAAGCGGACAGGGGTAGAGCCTACGAGCAGTACTTC.

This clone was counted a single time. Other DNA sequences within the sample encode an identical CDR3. CDR3 amino acids: CASSLVGGETQYF. The CDR3 region has the DNA TGCGCCAGCAGCTTGGTCGGGGGAGAGACCCAGTACTTC. The chain carries TRBV5-1 and TRBJ2-5; the D gene is possibly TRBD2 (6 bases). This CDR3 is built from 13 residues. V lost 0 bases and J lost 4, with 7 bases in between. CDR1 is SGHRS and CDR2 is YFSETQ in the germline V gene.

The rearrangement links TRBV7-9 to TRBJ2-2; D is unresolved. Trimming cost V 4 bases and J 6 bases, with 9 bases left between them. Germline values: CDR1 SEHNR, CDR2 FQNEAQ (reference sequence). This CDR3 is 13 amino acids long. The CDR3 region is CASSSPLSGELFF. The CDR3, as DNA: TGTGCCAGCAGCTCCCCTCTATCCGGGGAGCTGTTTTTT.

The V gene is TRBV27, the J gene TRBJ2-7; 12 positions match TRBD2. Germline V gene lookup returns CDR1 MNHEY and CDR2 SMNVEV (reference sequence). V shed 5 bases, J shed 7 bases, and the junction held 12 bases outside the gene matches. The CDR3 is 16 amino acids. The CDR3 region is CASSPPLRLAGGEQYF. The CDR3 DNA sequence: TGTGCCAGCAGTCCGCCCTTACGGCTAGCGGGAGGGGAGCAGTACTTC.

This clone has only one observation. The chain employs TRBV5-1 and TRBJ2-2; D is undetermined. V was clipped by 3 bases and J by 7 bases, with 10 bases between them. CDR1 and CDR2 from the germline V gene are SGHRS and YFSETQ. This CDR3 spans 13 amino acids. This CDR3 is CASSSTVDGELFF. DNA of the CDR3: TGCGCCAGCAGCTCCACCGTGGACGGGGAGCTGTTTTTT.

The CDR3 loop reads CASSPGPQDEDNEQFF. The CDR3 nucleotides are TGTGCCAGCAGCCCGGGACCCCAGGACGAGGACAATGAGCAGTTCTTC. The rearrangement links TRBV5-7 to TRBJ2-1; either TRBD1 or TRBD2 may supply D (5 bases each). TRBV5-7 has ORF status, its function being uncertain. Trimming took off 4 bases at V and 5 bases at J, with 19 bases between the two ends. CDR3 length equals 16 residues.

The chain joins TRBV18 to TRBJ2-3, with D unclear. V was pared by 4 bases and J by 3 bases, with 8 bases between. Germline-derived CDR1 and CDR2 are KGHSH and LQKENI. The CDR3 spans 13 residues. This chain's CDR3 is CASSLQRTDTQYF. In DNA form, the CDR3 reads TGTGCCAGCTCACTCCAACGGACAGATACGCAGTATTTT.

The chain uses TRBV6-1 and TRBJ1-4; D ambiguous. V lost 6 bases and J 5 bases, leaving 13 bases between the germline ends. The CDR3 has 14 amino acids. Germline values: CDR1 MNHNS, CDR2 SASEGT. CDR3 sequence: CASSPNLLNEKLFF. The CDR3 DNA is TGTGCCAGCAGCCCAAATCTGCTAAATGAAAAACTGTTTTTT.

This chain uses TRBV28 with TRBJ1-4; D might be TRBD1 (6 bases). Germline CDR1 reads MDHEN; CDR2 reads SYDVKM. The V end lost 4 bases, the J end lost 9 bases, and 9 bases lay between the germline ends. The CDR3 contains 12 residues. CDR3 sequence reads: CASSSTGKKLFF. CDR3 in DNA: TGTGCCAGCAGTTCAACAGGGAAAAAACTGTTTTTT.

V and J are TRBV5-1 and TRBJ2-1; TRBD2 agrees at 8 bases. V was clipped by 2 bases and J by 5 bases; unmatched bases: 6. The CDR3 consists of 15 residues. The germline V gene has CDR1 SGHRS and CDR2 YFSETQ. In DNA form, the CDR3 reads TGCGCCAGCAGCTTTCCCAGCGGGAGAGACAATGAGCAGTTCTTC. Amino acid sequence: CASSFPSGRDNEQFF.

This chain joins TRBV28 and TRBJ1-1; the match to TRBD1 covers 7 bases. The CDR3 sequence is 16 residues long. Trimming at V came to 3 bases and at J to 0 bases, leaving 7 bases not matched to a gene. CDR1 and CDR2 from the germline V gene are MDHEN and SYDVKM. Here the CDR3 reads CASSFRQGGVNTEAFF. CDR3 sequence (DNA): TGTGCCAGCAGTTTCCGACAGGGAGGGGTGAACACTGAAGCTTTCTTT.

The CDR3 is CASSFRDPRRTDTQYF. CDR3 coding DNA: TGTGCCAGCAGCTTTCGGGACCCCAGGCGCACAGATACGCAGTATTTT. This chain connects TRBV5-6 to TRBJ2-3; either TRBD1 or TRBD2 may supply D (5 bases each). The V end was cut by 2 bases, the J end by 1 base, with 14 bases between. The germline V gene has CDR1 SGHDT and CDR2 YYEEEE. CDR3 size: 16 residues.

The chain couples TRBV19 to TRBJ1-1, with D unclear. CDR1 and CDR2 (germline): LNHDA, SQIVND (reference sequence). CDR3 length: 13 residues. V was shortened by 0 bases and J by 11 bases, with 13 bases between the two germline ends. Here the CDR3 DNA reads TGTGCCAGTAGTATAGAGGGAGGGCGCCGGGCTTTCTTT. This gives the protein CASSIEGGRRAFF.